These 32 T cell receptor beta chains share one sample of origin, sequenced in a study of control samples from healthy donors and cancer patients. Profiling relied on immunoSEQ multiplex PCR, and the TCRdb table lists in-frame clones only, not all of them. The sample has some 130,000 clones; just under 95% are singletons. Input material: blood. All receptors come from a man between 18 and 29 years old in good health.

This clone was observed once. The chain links TRBV19 to TRBJ2-3, with 10 bases identical to TRBD2. Per the germline V gene, CDR1 is LNHDA and CDR2 is SQIVND (reference sequence). This CDR3 is 17 amino acids long. With 5 bases clipped from V and 0 bases from J, the junction kept 8 bases outside the gene matches. The CDR3 coding sequence is TGTGCCAGTAGTCTTCGGACTAGCGGAAGCAGCACAGATACGCAGTATTTT. Protein sequence: CASSLRTSGSSTDTQYF.

The chain has TRBV4-1 and TRBJ1-4; 7 bases match TRBD1. CDR3 length: 15 amino acids. The germline V gene encodes CDR1 MGHRA and CDR2 YSYEKL. J lost 4 bases, V lost 6 bases, and 8 bases had no gene match. The CDR3 loop reads CASSYTGEINEKLFF. As DNA, the CDR3 is TGCGCCAGCAGTTACACAGGGGAAATTAATGAAAAACTGTTTTTT.

V and J are TRBV2 and TRBJ1-6, with D perhaps TRBD1 (5 bases). From germline, CDR1 is SNHLY and CDR2 FYNNEI. The CDR3 loop spans 13 amino acids. V was pared by 7 bases and J by 7 bases, with 11 bases between. The CDR3 DNA reads TGTGCCAGCACTTCAGGGCCCAATTCACCCCTCCACTTT. This codes for CASTSGPNSPLHF. Supplemented by reference TRBV2 and TRBJ1-6, the full variable domain reads EPEVTQTPSHQVTQMGQEVILRCVPISNHLYFYWYRQILGQKVEFLVSFYNNEISEKSEIFDDQFSVERPDGSNFTLKIRSTKLEDSAMYFCASTSGPNSPLHFGNGTRLTVT.

Turning to this clone: The same CDR3 arises from other DNA sequences in this sample as well. This chain uses TRBV5-1 with TRBJ1-2; perhaps TRBD1 as D (6 bases). With 5 bases removed from V and 1 base from J, the gap between germline ends came to 6 bases. There are 12 residues in the CDR3. Germline V gene data show CDR1 as SGHRS and CDR2 as YFSETQ. The CDR3 coding sequence is TGCGCCAGCAGGGACAGTAACTATGGCTACACCTTC. Its translation is CASRDSNYGYTF.

The gene calls are TRBV19 and TRBJ2-7; 11 bases match TRBD2. The CDR3 is 14 amino acids. Germline CDR1 LNHDA, CDR2 SQIVND (reference sequence). V was clipped by 3 bases and J by 3 bases; unmatched bases: 1. This chain's CDR3 is CASSITSGGYEQYF. CDR3 sequence (DNA): TGTGCCAGTAGTATTACTAGCGGGGGCTACGAGCAGTACTTC.

The chain recombines TRBV9 with TRBJ1-6; 9 bases align to TRBD1. Germline values: CDR1 SGDLS, CDR2 YYNGEE. The CDR3 runs to 15 residues. The V gene end was trimmed by 4 bases and the J gene end by 9 bases; junction bases not matched to a gene: 8. The CDR3 is CASSRQGGPSSPLHF. The DNA for the CDR3 is TGTGCCAGCAGCCGACAGGGGGGTCCAAGTTCACCCCTCCACTTT.

The table lists this clone with a count of one. V gene TRBV11-2 combines with J gene TRBJ2-7; tentative D call: TRBD2 (6 bases). The V and J ends lost 1 base and 2 bases respectively, with 9 bases between them. The germline gives CDR1 SGHAT, CDR2 FQNNGV. CDR3 length equals 14 residues. The CDR3 loop reads CASSLVGGAYEQYF. CDR3 DNA: TGTGCCAGCAGCTTAGTAGGCGGGGCCTACGAGCAGTACTTC.

The chain uses TRBV5-1 and TRBJ2-2, with TRBD1 matching 7 bases. Germline V CDR1 and CDR2: SGHRS, YFSETQ. V was clipped by 4 bases and J by 4 bases; unmatched bases: 10. CDR3 size: 16 residues. The CDR3 DNA is TGCGCCAGCAGCCTGTCCGGGACAGTAGTCACCGGGGAGCTGTTTTTT. Protein product: CASSLSGTVVTGELFF.

The chain carries TRBV9 and TRBJ1-3; possible D gene TRBD1, 6 bases. V dropped 2 bases and J dropped 4 bases, with 13 bases sitting between them. The CDR3 is 15 amino acids. CDR1 is SGDLS, CDR2 YYNGEE, per germline. The CDR3 DNA is TGTGCCAGCAGCGTTACGGGGGCATCCGGAAACACCATATATTTT. Amino acid sequence: CASSVTGASGNTIYF.

This chain links TRBV4-1 with TRBJ2-3; unclear D gene. Germline-derived CDR1 and CDR2 are MGHRA and YSYEKL. V lost 1 base and J 2 bases, leaving 10 bases between the germline ends. The CDR3 consists of 15 residues. For the CDR3, the DNA is TGCGCCAGCAGCCAAGTTGGCCTGTACACAGATACGCAGTATTTT. Translated, it gives CASSQVGLYTDTQYF.

The rearrangement joins TRBV10-3 to TRBJ2-7, with D maybe TRBD2 (6 bases). Germline lookup yields CDR1 ENHRY and CDR2 SYGVKD. The CDR3 has 14 residues. Between the trimmed V and J ends, which lost 0 bases and 1 base, there was a span of 7 bases. The DNA of the CDR3 is TGTGCCATCAGTGAGTCGGCGGGATCCTACGAGCAGTACTTC. This sequence encodes CAISESAGSYEQYF.

The genes are TRBV12-5 and TRBJ2-3, with D possibly being TRBD1 (5 bases). The CDR3 covers 18 residues. Germline V gene sequence: CDR1 LGHNT, CDR2 FRNRAP. Between the trimmed V and J ends, which lost 4 bases and 1 base, there was a span of 21 bases. The CDR3 here is CASGSTVLGLGRTDTQYF. The CDR3 DNA sequence: TGTGCTAGTGGTTCGACAGTATTAGGATTGGGTCGCACAGATACGCAGTATTTT.

This chain uses TRBV9 with TRBJ2-1, with 8 bases matching TRBD1. This CDR3 region has 16 residues. Trimming cost V 3 bases and J 4 bases; bases outside gene matches: 9. Germline lookup yields CDR1 SGDLS and CDR2 YYNGEE. The CDR3 region is CASSGTGQGAYNEQFF. The DNA for the CDR3 is TGTGCCAGCAGCGGGACCGGACAGGGTGCTTACAATGAGCAGTTCTTC.

This clone was recorded only once. V usage is TRBV5-6 and J usage is TRBJ2-1, with D possibly matching TRBD1 (5 bases). The CDR3 runs to 12 residues. The germline gives CDR1 SGHDT, CDR2 YYEEEE. Trimming removed 0 bases from V and 8 bases from J, with 6 bases in between. The CDR3 is CASSLARDEQFF. CDR3 in DNA: TGTGCCAGCAGCTTGGCCAGGGATGAGCAGTTCTTC. The variable domain in full, completed from reference TRBV5-6 and TRBJ2-1, reads DAGVTQSPTHLIKTRGQQVTLRCSPKSGHDTVSWYQQALGQGPQFIFQYYEEEERQRGNFPDRFSGHQFPNYSSELNVNALLLGDSALYLCASSLARDEQFFGPGTRLTVL.

The chain has TRBV6-5 and TRBJ1-1, with TRBD1 matching over 7 bases. J was trimmed by 4 bases and V by 7 bases; bases with no gene match: 9. The CDR3 loop spans 14 amino acids. Germline-derived CDR1 and CDR2 are MNHEY and SVGAGI. The CDR3 spells CASKPTGRGTEAFF. The CDR3 DNA follows: TGTGCCAGCAAACCGACAGGGAGGGGCACTGAAGCTTTCTTT.

The CDR3 protein is CASSTTGRTEAFF. For the CDR3, the DNA is TGCGCCAGCAGCACGACAGGGAGGACTGAAGCTTTCTTT. The chain couples TRBV5-1 to TRBJ1-1, with TRBD1 matching over 7 bases. V shed 4 bases, J shed 5 bases, and the junction held 5 bases outside the gene matches. CDR3 length: 13 amino acids. Per the germline V gene, CDR1 is SGHRS and CDR2 is YFSETQ. Complete variable domain (other parts from reference TRBV5-1 and TRBJ1-1): KAGVTQTPRYLIKTRGQQVTLSCSPISGHRSVSWYQQTPGQGLQFLFEYFSETQRNKGNFPGRFSGRQFSNSRSEMNVSTLELGDSALYLCASSTTGRTEAFFGQGTRLTVV.

The gene calls are TRBV29-1 and TRBJ1-5; D gene ambiguous. CDR1 and CDR2 (germline): SQVTM, ANQGSEA. The CDR3 covers 13 residues. Trimming pared 7 bases from V and 6 bases from J, leaving 16 bases between. CDR3: CSAKTGYGQPQHF. The CDR3 nucleotides read TGCAGCGCCAAAACGGGTTACGGTCAGCCCCAGCATTTT. Full variable domain (remainder filled in from reference TRBV29-1 and TRBJ1-5): SAVISQKPSRDICQRGTSLTIQCQVDSQVTMMFWYRQQPGQSLTLIATANQGSEATYESGFVIDKFPISRPNLTFSTLTVSNMSPEDSSIYLCSAKTGYGQPQHFGDGTRLSIL.

The chain carries TRBV4-1 and TRBJ2-3; the D gene could be TRBD1 or TRBD2 (6 bases each). CDR1 and CDR2 (germline): MGHRA, YSYEKL. Trimming shortened V by 1 base and J by 8 bases, and 13 bases separated the two germline ends. This CDR3 spans 14 amino acids. The CDR3 region is CASSQVGGPGTQYF. The DNA of the CDR3 is TGCGCCAGCAGCCAAGTAGGGGGGCCGGGTACGCAGTATTTT.

This clone was detected only a few times. This chain connects TRBV20-1 to TRBJ2-7; the match to TRBD1 covers 9 bases. The CDR3 consists of 11 residues. V trimming: 6 bases; J trimming: 4 bases; junction bases outside the gene matches: 1. Germline CDR1 is DFQATT and CDR2 is SNEGSKA (reference sequence). The CDR3: CSAGTGYEQYF. Written as DNA, the CDR3 is TGCAGTGCGGGGACAGGGTACGAGCAGTACTTC.

The chain uses TRBV29-1 and TRBJ2-3, with a tentative D call TRBD1 (5 bases). Germline V lookup: CDR1 SQVTM, CDR2 ANQGSEA. The V gene lost 7 bases and the J gene lost 4 bases, with 9 bases spanning the gap. This CDR3 is 11 amino acids long. CDR3 coding DNA: TGCAGCGCCGAAGGGGCAGATACGCAGTATTTT. Residues: CSAEGADTQYF.

V and J are TRBV24-1 and TRBJ2-5; tentatively, D is TRBD2 (5 bases). Deletions cut 5 bases from V and 4 bases from J, with 13 bases between. In germline, CDR1 is KGHDR, CDR2 SFDVKD. The CDR3 has 14 residues. CDR3 sequence (DNA): TGTGCCACCAGTGGGTCGGGGTCCCCAGAGACCCAGTACTTC. The encoded protein is CATSGSGSPETQYF.

This chain connects TRBV5-1 to TRBJ2-1; D is perhaps TRBD2 (6 bases). V lost 4 bases, J lost 7 bases, and 15 bases lay in between. The CDR3 covers 14 residues. Germline V CDR1 and CDR2: SGHRS, YFSETQ. The CDR3: CASSQAGLGNEQFF. The CDR3 coding sequence is TGCGCCAGCAGCCAGGCGGGGCTGGGGAATGAGCAGTTCTTC.

This sequence joins TRBV10-3 and TRBJ1-1; D uncertain. The V end lost 2 bases, the J end lost 0 bases, and 4 bases lay between the germline ends. The length of the CDR3 is 13 residues. Per germline, CDR1 ENHRY and CDR2 SYGVKD. CDR3 DNA sequence: TGTGCCATCAGTGAGGAGATGAACACTGAAGCTTTCTTT. Translated, it gives CAISEEMNTEAFF.

V is TRBV6-2 or TRBV6-3 and J is TRBJ1-5; D is unclear. V was cut by 2 bases and J by 8 bases, with 7 bases left in between. The CDR3 runs to 12 residues. From germline, CDR1 is MNHEY and CDR2 SVGEGT. CDR3 protein: CASSYVPEPQHF. The CDR3 nucleotides are TGTGCCAGCAGTTACGTACCGGAGCCCCAGCATTTT.

The V gene is TRBV30, the J gene TRBJ1-4; D is possibly TRBD1 (5 bases). CDR3 length: 14 amino acids. V lost 0 bases, J lost 8 bases, and 13 bases lay in between. Germline CDR1 reads GTSNPN; CDR2 reads SVGIG (reference sequence). CDR3 DNA sequence: TGTGCCTGGAGTGTATTTTCGGCAGGGGAAAAACTGTTTTTT. Translation: CAWSVFSAGEKLFF.

This sequence joins TRBV7-3 and TRBJ1-1; D is unclear. With 4 bases removed from V and 8 bases from J, the gap between germline ends came to 14 bases. Germline CDR1 reads SGHTA; CDR2 reads FQGTGA. The CDR3 length is 13 residues. CDR3 sequence: CASSSGPSLEAFF. The DNA for the CDR3 is TGTGCCAGCAGCTCCGGACCCTCACTAGAAGCTTTCTTT.

The chain links TRBV27 to TRBJ2-1; D is perhaps TRBD1 (5 bases). The germline CDR1 and CDR2 sequences are MNHEY and SMNVEV (reference sequence). V lost 4 bases and J lost 8, with 21 bases in between. The CDR3 is 16 residues long. This CDR3 is CASSSFLTKGRDEQFF. CDR3 nucleotides: TGTGCCAGCAGTTCATTCCTTACGAAGGGGCGAGATGAGCAGTTCTTC.

This clone was counted once. The chain has TRBV11-2 and TRBJ2-5; 7 positions agree with TRBD1. CDR1 is SGHAT, CDR2 FQNNGV, per germline. The CDR3 runs to 14 residues. The V segment lost 5 bases and the J segment 3 bases; nucleotides outside the gene matches: 6. The CDR3 DNA reads TGTGCCAGCAGCCGAGACAGGGCCAAAGAGACCCAGTACTTC. Its protein is CASSRDRAKETQYF.

The V and J genes are TRBV27 and TRBJ1-1, with 12 bases matching TRBD1. Germline V gene sequence: CDR1 MNHEY, CDR2 SMNVEV (reference sequence). The CDR3 runs to 16 residues. Germline trimming cut 9 bases from V and 1 base from J; bases unmatched to any gene: 9. The CDR3 is CASTGTGGRGNTEAFF. The DNA for the CDR3 is TGTGCCAGTACCGGGACAGGGGGCCGTGGGAACACTGAAGCTTTCTTT.

This clone was seen a single time. This rearrangement joins TRBV18 to TRBJ2-3; D tentatively fits TRBD1 or TRBD2 (5 bases each). CDR3 size: 15 residues. V was clipped by 2 bases and J by 6 bases, with 15 bases between them. Germline V gives CDR1 KGHSH, CDR2 LQKENI. The CDR3 bases are TGTGCCAGCTCACCAGTCAGGGAGTTGTCGGATACGCAGTATTTT. Protein sequence: CASSPVRELSDTQYF.

The chain is built from TRBV12-3 or TRBV12-4 and TRBJ1-5; D possibly corresponds to TRBD1 (6 bases). The CDR3 extends over 13 amino acids. Trimming took 5 bases from V and 4 from J, leaving 9 bases between them. DNA of the CDR3: TGTGCCAGCAGTAAGACAGGAAATCAGCCCCAGCATTTT. Its protein product is CASSKTGNQPQHF.

The rearrangement uses TRBV5-1 and TRBJ2-5; 11 nucleotides agree with TRBD2. Germline CDR1 and CDR2: SGHRS and YFSETQ. The CDR3 loop spans 16 amino acids. The trim removed 7 bases at V and 2 bases at J, leaving 10 bases unmatched. DNA of the CDR3: TGCGCCAGCGTCACCCCGAGGACTAGCGGGCAAGAGACCCAGTACTTC. Amino acids: CASVTPRTSGQETQYF.